What follows describes a single TCR beta chain. As handled by the study authors: Using reference gene primer amplification, nucleated cell counts were estimated. Method: immunoSEQ multiplex PCR; TCRdb's copy keeps in-frame clones and lacks some. D and trimming were read from the DNA, whereas the V and J calls and clone size are those reported in that table. The sample has approximately 260,000 clones; 75% to 90% are singletons. This record comes from a study of blood T cell repertoires in COVID-19. The overall study: The United States, Italy and Spain were the sources of the acute and convalescent COVID-19 samples. T cells, B-cell-depleted T cells, or PBMCs supplied cDNA or gDNA.

CDR3 size: 14 residues. The ends lost 5 bases at V and 2 bases at J; junction bases unmatched: 3. Per the germline V gene, CDR1 is SGHTA and CDR2 is FQGNSA. Sequencing input: peripheral blood. The sequence was collected from a woman between 35 and 50 years old who had recovered from COVID-19. V and J are TRBV7-2 and TRBJ1-2; 9 bases fit TRBD1. The CDR3 nucleotides read TGTGCCAGCAGCCTAGGACAGGGGAACTATGGCTACACCTTC. It translates to CASSLGQGNYGYTF.